The present T cell receptor (beta chain) was sequenced within a study of shared clonotypes between healthy human individuals (dated by TCRdb to about 2020). General notes on the study: The cohort included three men and a couple of women between 18 and 49 years of age. For each donor, CD4 naive and CD4 memory were each run on three plates, CD8 naive on two plates, and CD8 memory on one plate. To estimate repertoire size and how much clonotype sharing occurs between individuals, the study deeply sequenced the blood TCR repertoires of five healthy adults. To increase sequencing depth and limit assay-specific biases, TCR repertoire library preparation and sequencing were carried out by different laboratories using diverse techniques. Leukapheresis yielded between about 0.8 and 8.9 billion PBMCs per donor. The investigation overall reported the following: Across a handful of donors, approximately 5% of naive CD4, roughly 3.5% of naive CD8, 2% to 2.5% of memory CD4, and 0.4% of memory CD8 clonotypes were shared. Incomplete sequencing was indicated by rarefaction of sorted-subset datasets, despite the large sequencing depth. Naive subsets generally had larger estimated clonotype richness than memory subsets. Because the study included a small number of donors, the genetic and exposure-history diversity represented was limited. Compared with non-shared clonotypes, clonotypes shared by all four sorted-subset donors had higher generation probabilities. Pairwise subsampling led to the expectation that sequencing depth would affect the degree of clonotype sharing among donors. Sampling was limited to blood, and TCR repertoires in tissue likely differ from TCR repertoires in blood.

Healthy HIV-negative adults with no recently reported acute infections or vaccinations were included as donors. Every donor was a Caucasian adult living in Nashville, Tennessee, USA. CD4+ T cells were enriched by magnetic negative selection; naive cells were then positively selected on CD45RA, and the negative fraction formed the memory subset. After blood collection by leukapheresis, PBMCs were isolated using Ficoll-Histopaque density gradient centrifugation and then cryopreserved in the vapor phase of liquid nitrogen. Purity and quantity of every magnetically sorted T cell population were checked by analytical flow cytometry. Each sorted fraction had its genomic DNA isolated and then quantified by UV absorbance on a Nanodrop 2000c. Using the deep immunoSEQ assay, TCR CDR3 regions were amplified from genomic DNA by multiplex PCR. Extracted genomic DNA from each cell subset was distributed evenly across all wells of several immunoSEQ 96-well plates, and each plate was treated as a replicate. For sorted subsets, roughly 200 ng of genomic DNA, equivalent to some 33,000 T cell genomes, went into each replicate PCR. Purified libraries were measured with a Qubit 3.0 fluorometer, size-checked on a Bioanalyzer 2100, and measured again with the KAPA Library Quantification kit. Every immunoSEQ 96-well plate was sequenced on a separate single-read 150-cycle Illumina NextSeq 550 flow cell. Per the original workflow: Because the immunoSEQ output held only junctional sequences and lacked quality scores, the filtering could not match the filtering applied to full-length reads. Sequences were annotated with PyIR, a Python wrapper for IgBLAST v1.9, using IMGT germline references to assign V/J genes and CDR3. Any read was removed if the V/J assignment was weak (E-value above 1e-6), the CDR3 was missing, or the read contained stop codons, out-of-frame junctions, or ambiguous translated residues. V3J clonotypes were defined by identical inferred V gene, J gene, and CDR3 amino acid sequence. To compute the percentage overlap between repertoires, the number of shared unique clonotypes was divided by the size of the smaller repertoire. Three approaches were used to assess repertoire richness: RTK rarefaction, the Chao1 estimator, and Recon v2.1 estimates of unobserved clonotypes. OLGA was used to compute generation probabilities for all TCRbeta clonotypes that the gDNA method yielded from a few donors. Not all clones reach the TCRdb copy of this immuneACCESS table, which keeps in-frame sequences only. Checked studies attribute under half of the gap to unresolved V genes and leave the rest unexplained. That table gives V, J and clone size, and the DNA gave D and trimming. Counted in this sample were some 1,600,000 clones; around 98% of them appeared once. Of the sample, roughly 0.42% is held by the ten largest clones.

This clone was seen a single time. The antigen it binds to is not known. No base qualities exist here, and no much larger clone lies one base off it. CDR1 and CDR2 (SGHAT, FQNNGV) derive from the germline V gene. Germline trimming amounts to 4 bases on V and 5 bases on J, with 2 as the count of junction bases outside the gene matches. The CDR3 holds 15 amino acids from the cysteine to the phenylalanine. Only the CDR3 DNA stays, 45 bases, in frame from base 1. This TCR was recovered from a man under 40 in good health. The chain is encoded by TRBV11-2 joined to TRBJ2-2; TRBD2 matches 12 bases in the middle. The sample consisted of naive CD4+ T cells sorted from blood. This sample's cell subset or site label indicates: CD45RA+ positively selected. The CDR3 has the sequence CASSYGTSGTGELFF. The bases are TGTGCCAGCAGCTACGGGACTAGCGGGACCGGGGAGCTGTTTTTT.